This T cell receptor (beta chain) came from a study of shared clonotypes between healthy human individuals. The wider study: Researchers drew samples from a couple of women and a few men aged 18 to 49.

V was trimmed by 4 bases and J by 7 bases, leaving 21 bases between them. Germline CDR1 reads SGHRS; CDR2 reads YFSETQ. The CDR3 is 15 amino acids. Findings and limits, study-wide: Represented diversity, genetic and exposure-history alike, was limited by few donors.

The team ran DNA from unsorted PBMCs on ten immunoSEQ deep assay plates for sequencing. TCRdb's copy holds only in-frame clones and misses some; the assay was immunoSEQ multiplex PCR. Of some 470,000 clones listed, about three quarters are singletons. A word on this clone: The antigen is not known.

Sequencing was carried out using PBMCs. The genes are TRBV5-1 and TRBJ2-7, with D tentatively TRBD1 or TRBD2 (5 bases each). The clonotype was recovered from a woman in her thirties or forties in good health. Some clones in this sample may be carry-over from other donors' samples. The CDR3 nucleotides read TGCGCCAGCAGCGTAGTAGCCGTTGCAGGGACGGAGCAGTACTTC. The encoded protein is CASSVVAVAGTEQYF.